Presented here are 25 T cell receptor beta chains from one specimen sequenced in a study of PD-L1 blockade in urothelial cancer. The time point was: pretreatment peripheral blood. Repertoires were generated with immunoSEQ multiplex PCR, while TCRdb's copy carries only in-frame clones and drops some. The table lists 50,000 to 70,000 clones, approximately 75% of them singletons. The sequences come from PBMCs, collected around atezolizumab (anti-PD-L1) treatment. The receptors were gathered from a man in his 70s with urothelial cancer.

The chain has TRBV11-2 and TRBJ1-5, with D unclear. Germline V gives CDR1 SGHAT, CDR2 FQNNGV. This CDR3 is 14 amino acids long. Trimming pared 5 bases from V and 5 bases from J, leaving 13 bases between. CDR3 in amino acids: CASSPGLSDQPQHF. The CDR3 bases are TGTGCCAGCAGCCCTGGACTTTCGGATCAGCCCCAGCATTTT.

The chain combines TRBV4-1 with TRBJ2-4, with D possibly being TRBD1 (6 bases). Trimming removed 0 bases from V and 5 bases from J, with 8 bases in between. Germline lookup yields CDR1 MGHRA and CDR2 YSYEKL. This CDR3 comprises 14 residues. The CDR3: CASSQDYRENIQYF. For the CDR3, the DNA is TGCGCCAGCAGCCAAGATTACAGGGAAAACATTCAGTACTTC.

The V gene is TRBV30, the J gene TRBJ2-2, with D possibly being TRBD2 (5 bases). V shed 7 bases and J shed 0 bases, with 12 bases lying between them. Germline V gives CDR1 GTSNPN, CDR2 SVGIG (reference sequence). The CDR3 extends over 14 amino acids. The CDR3 region is CALESGPNTGELFF. The CDR3 bases are TGTGCCTTAGAAAGCGGACCGAACACCGGGGAGCTGTTTTTT.

This sequence joins TRBV2 and TRBJ2-7, with 8 bases identical to TRBD1. J was trimmed by 7 bases and V by 5 bases; bases with no gene match: 7. Per the germline V gene, CDR1 is SNHLY and CDR2 is FYNNEI. The CDR3 runs to 13 residues. CDR3 amino acids: CASSPDRGREQYF. Written as DNA, the CDR3 is TGTGCCAGCAGTCCCGACAGGGGTCGAGAGCAGTACTTC.

The chain has TRBV9 and TRBJ2-3, with D unresolved. Trimming took off 0 bases at V and 2 bases at J, with 13 bases between the two ends. This CDR3 comprises 16 residues. The germline V gene encodes CDR1 SGDLS and CDR2 YYNGEE. The CDR3 here is CASSVEPATFTDTQYF. CDR3 sequence (DNA): TGTGCCAGCAGCGTAGAGCCAGCGACCTTCACAGATACGCAGTATTTT.

This rearrangement joins TRBV6-1 to TRBJ2-3; TRBD2 is a possible D gene (7 bases). The CDR3 has 17 residues. Trimming cost V 2 bases and J 1 base, with 16 bases left between them. Germline V gene lookup returns CDR1 MNHNS and CDR2 SASEGT. DNA of the CDR3: TGTGCCAGCAGTGAAAAGGGTTTAGGGGGGGGCACAGATACGCAGTATTTT. Its translation is CASSEKGLGGGTDTQYF.

The chain couples TRBV9 to TRBJ2-7; TRBD2 agrees at 7 bases. Germline lookup yields CDR1 SGDLS and CDR2 YYNGEE. CDR3 length equals 14 residues. The V gene end was trimmed by 0 bases and the J gene end by 5 bases; junction bases not matched to a gene: 5. CDR3 sequence: CASSVGGRAHEQYF. CDR3 sequence (DNA): TGTGCCAGCAGCGTAGGTGGGAGGGCCCACGAGCAGTACTTC.

This clone was seen more than once but under ten times. The chain's CDR3 is CASSYESPSELAKNIQYF. The CDR3 DNA sequence: TGTGCCAGCAGTTACGAGTCTCCGAGCGAATTAGCCAAAAACATTCAGTACTTC. The rearrangement links TRBV28 to TRBJ2-4; no clear D gene. The CDR3 has 18 residues. Germline V gene sequence: CDR1 MDHEN, CDR2 SYDVKM. Trimming removed 4 bases from V and 0 bases from J, with 19 bases in between.

The chain has TRBV19 and TRBJ1-2; no clear D gene. The CDR3 loop spans 12 amino acids. Germline CDR1 reads LNHDA; CDR2 reads SQIVND (reference sequence). V lost 9 bases and J 9 bases, leaving 17 bases between the germline ends. CDR3 sequence reads: CARQRGSWCYTF. CDR3 nucleotide sequence: TGTGCCAGGCAACGAGGTTCTTGGTGCTACACCTTC.

The gene calls are TRBV28 and TRBJ2-7; D is unresolved. The CDR3 has 13 residues. CDR1 and CDR2 (germline): MDHEN, SYDVKM. Trimming shortened V by 4 bases and J by 4 bases, and 11 bases separated the two germline ends. This CDR3 reads CASSSPFEYEQYF. CDR3 DNA sequence: TGTGCCAGCAGTTCCCCTTTCGAGTACGAGCAGTACTTC.

The chain joins TRBV4-3 to TRBJ1-1, with 9 bases fitting TRBD1. The length of the CDR3 is 14 residues. Germline CDR1 reads LGHNA; CDR2 reads YSLEER. V was clipped by 4 bases and J by 8 bases; unmatched bases: 8. CDR3 residues: CASSLGNGQGEAFF. The CDR3 DNA reads as TGCGCCAGCAGCCTGGGGAATGGACAGGGGGAAGCTTTCTTT.

The V gene is TRBV29-1, the J gene TRBJ2-3; D ambiguous. CDR1 is SQVTM, CDR2 ANQGSEA, per germline. This CDR3 comprises 16 residues. V lost 4 bases, J lost 2 bases, and 19 bases lay in between. In DNA form, the CDR3 reads TGCAGCGTTGGACTTCTTGGCACTGAGGTCACAGATACGCAGTATTTT. This translates into CSVGLLGTEVTDTQYF.

The J gene is TRBJ2-5, the V gene TRBV28; possibly TRBD2 for D (6 bases). The CDR3 runs 14 residues. In germline, CDR1 is MDHEN, CDR2 SYDVKM. Deletions cut 2 bases from V and 2 bases from J, with 9 bases between. The CDR3 DNA sequence: TGTGCCAGCAGTTTAGGTGGGGGGCAAGAGACCCAGTACTTC. Protein sequence: CASSLGGGQETQYF.

V is TRBV19 and J is TRBJ1-5, with D possibly matching TRBD1 (6 bases). The germline V gene encodes CDR1 LNHDA and CDR2 SQIVND (reference sequence). With 10 bases removed from V and 2 bases from J, the gap between germline ends came to 9 bases. The CDR3 is 12 residues long. CDR3 nucleotides: TGTGCCACACAGGGCGGCAATCAGCCCCAGCATTTT. Amino acid sequence: CATQGGNQPQHF. Complete variable domain (other parts from reference TRBV19 and TRBJ1-5): DGGITQSPKYLFRKEGQNVTLSCEQNLNHDAMYWYRQDPGQGLRLIYYSQIVNDFQKGDIAEGYSVSREKKESFPLTVTSAQKNPTAFYLCATQGGNQPQHFGDGTRLSIL.

The CDR3 DNA follows: TGTGCCAGCAGCTACGAACCCGACAGGGCAACTGAAGCTTTCTTT. The encoded protein is CASSYEPDRATEAFF. V is TRBV5-5 and J is TRBJ1-1, with 7 bases fitting TRBD1. The junction had 10 bases not matched to a gene; V was cut back by 3 bases and J by 5 bases. Germline CDR1 reads SGHKS; CDR2 reads YYEKEE (reference sequence). The CDR3 is 15 amino acids.

This clone appeared once. V is TRBV5-1 and J is TRBJ2-1; 7 nucleotides line up with TRBD2. V lost 4 bases, J lost 0 bases, and 7 bases stayed unmatched. The germline gives CDR1 SGHRS, CDR2 YFSETQ. The CDR3 is 16 amino acids. For the CDR3, the DNA is TGCGCCAGCAGCATCCTGGGGGGGAGCTCCTACAATGAGCAGTTCTTC. Its protein is CASSILGGSSYNEQFF. The full variable domain, in which reference TRBV5-1 and TRBJ2-1 provide the parts outside the CDR3, is KAGVTQTPRYLIKTRGQQVTLSCSPISGHRSVSWYQQTPGQGLQFLFEYFSETQRNKGNFPGRFSGRQFSNSRSEMNVSTLELGDSALYLCASSILGGSSYNEQFFGPGTRLTVL.

The J gene is TRBJ2-1, the V gene TRBV4-1, with D perhaps matching TRBD1 (5 bases). Germline V CDR1 and CDR2: MGHRA, YSYEKL. Trimming removed 1 base at V and 8 bases at J, with 30 bases between. The CDR3 sequence is 20 residues long. The CDR3 protein is CASSQVRIMQGATYLDEQFF. CDR3 nucleotide sequence: TGCGCCAGCAGCCAAGTACGGATTATGCAGGGTGCAACGTATCTTGATGAGCAGTTCTTC.

J is TRBJ1-2 and V is TRBV7-3; no reliable D call. Germline CDR1 SGHTA, CDR2 FQGTGA. The CDR3 covers 14 residues. V lost 3 bases and J lost 4, with 12 bases in between. The CDR3 DNA sequence: TGTGCCAGCAGCTTTTTTGCAGGCCCCTATGGCTACACCTTC. It codes for CASSFFAGPYGYTF.

This clone came up once. The CDR3 DNA follows: TGTGCCAGCTCACCATCAGGGGTTGGTGAGACCCAGTACTTC. It yields the protein CASSPSGVGETQYF. V is TRBV18 and J is TRBJ2-5; D possibly corresponds to TRBD1 (6 bases). This CDR3 contains 14 residues. Trimming cost V 2 bases and J 5 bases, with 12 bases left between them. Germline CDR1 reads KGHSH; CDR2 reads LQKENI.

The V gene is TRBV19, the J gene TRBJ1-5; D is possibly TRBD1 (6 bases). Germline V gene lookup returns CDR1 LNHDA and CDR2 SQIVND (reference sequence). This CDR3 comprises 14 residues. V lost 6 bases and J 2 bases, leaving 11 bases between the germline ends. CDR3 sequence reads: CASSPGAGNQPQHF. The CDR3 DNA sequence: TGTGCCAGTAGCCCAGGGGCTGGCAATCAGCCCCAGCATTTT.

The chain is built from TRBV7-9 and TRBJ2-7; 9 bases line up with TRBD1. The CDR3 sequence is 15 residues long. The trim removed 6 bases at V and 2 bases at J, leaving 8 bases unmatched. Looked up from germline, CDR1 is SEHNR and CDR2 is FQNEAQ (reference sequence). DNA of the CDR3: TGTGCCAGCAGTTCCGGGACAGGGATTCCCTACGAGCAGTACTTC. The encoded protein is CASSSGTGIPYEQYF.

The chain joins TRBV13 to TRBJ2-5; TRBD2 matches at 10 bases. The CDR3 spans 18 residues. V shed 2 bases, J shed 3 bases, and the junction held 12 bases outside the gene matches. Germline lookup yields CDR1 PRHDT and CDR2 FYEKMQ (reference sequence). Written as DNA, the CDR3 is TGTGCCAGCAGCTTATACGGGCACGGGGGACTAGCGAAAGAGACCCAGTACTTC. It is translated as CASSLYGHGGLAKETQYF.

The chain carries TRBV6-5 and TRBJ1-5; 8 bases map to TRBD1. Trimming at V came to 5 bases and at J to 5 bases, leaving 5 bases not matched to a gene. The germline CDR1 and CDR2 sequences are MNHEY and SVGAGI. This CDR3 comprises 14 residues. This CDR3 is CASSPGQGYQPQHF. The CDR3 nucleotides read TGTGCCAGCAGTCCCGGACAGGGCTATCAGCCCCAGCATTTT.

This clone has a single count. V gene TRBV12-5 combines with J gene TRBJ1-1; D gene uncertain. Germline lookup yields CDR1 LGHNT and CDR2 FRNRAP. The CDR3 sequence is 12 residues long. V lost 5 bases, J lost 4 bases, and 8 bases lay in between. CDR3: CASGLEITEAFF. CDR3 coding DNA: TGTGCTAGTGGTCTAGAAATCACTGAAGCTTTCTTT. The entire variable domain, with the rest obtained from reference TRBV12-5 and TRBJ1-1, is as follows: DARVTQTPRHKVTEMGQEVTMRCQPILGHNTVFWYRQTMMQGLELLAYFRNRAPLDDSGMPKDRFSAEMPDATLATLKIQPSEPRDSAVYFCASGLEITEAFFGQGTRLTVV.

This clone came up once. The V and J genes are TRBV12-5 and TRBJ1-1; weak D call: TRBD1 (5 bases). Trimming cost V 8 bases and J 11 bases, with 15 bases left between them. In germline, CDR1 is LGHNT, CDR2 FRNRAP. This CDR3 comprises 11 residues. In DNA form, the CDR3 reads TGTGCTAGTCAGGGTGTCGGGAGGGCTTTCTTT. The encoded protein is CASQGVGRAFF. Supplemented by reference TRBV12-5 and TRBJ1-1, the full variable domain reads DARVTQTPRHKVTEMGQEVTMRCQPILGHNTVFWYRQTMMQGLELLAYFRNRAPLDDSGMPKDRFSAEMPDATLATLKIQPSEPRDSAVYFCASQGVGRAFFGQGTRLTVV.